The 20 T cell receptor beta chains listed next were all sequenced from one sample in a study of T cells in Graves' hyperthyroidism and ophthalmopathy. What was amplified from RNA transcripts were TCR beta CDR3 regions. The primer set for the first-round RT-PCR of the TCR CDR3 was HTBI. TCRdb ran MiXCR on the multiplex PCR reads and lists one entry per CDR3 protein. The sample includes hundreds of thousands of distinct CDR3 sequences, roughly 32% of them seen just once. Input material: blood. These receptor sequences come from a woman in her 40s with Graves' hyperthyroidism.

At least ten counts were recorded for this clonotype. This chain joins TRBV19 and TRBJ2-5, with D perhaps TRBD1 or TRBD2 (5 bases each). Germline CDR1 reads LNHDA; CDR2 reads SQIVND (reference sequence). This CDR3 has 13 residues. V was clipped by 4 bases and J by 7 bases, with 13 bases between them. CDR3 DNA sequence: TGTGCCAGTAGTAGTGGGGGATGGGGGACCCAGTACTTC. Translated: CASSSGGWGTQYF.

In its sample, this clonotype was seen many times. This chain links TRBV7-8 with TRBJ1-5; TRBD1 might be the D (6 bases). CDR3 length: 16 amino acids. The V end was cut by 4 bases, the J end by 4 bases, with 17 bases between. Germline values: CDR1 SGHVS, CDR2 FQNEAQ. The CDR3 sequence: CASSSAGGTTNQPQHF. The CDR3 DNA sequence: TGTGCCAGCAGCTCTGCTGGTGGGACAACGAATCAGCCCCAGCATTTT.

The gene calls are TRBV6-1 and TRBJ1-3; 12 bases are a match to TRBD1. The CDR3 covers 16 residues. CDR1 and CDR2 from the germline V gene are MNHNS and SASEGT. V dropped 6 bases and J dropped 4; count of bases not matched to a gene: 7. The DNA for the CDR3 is TGTGCCAGCAGAACTAGGGACAGGGGGCACGGAAACACCATATATTTT. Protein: CASRTRDRGHGNTIYF.

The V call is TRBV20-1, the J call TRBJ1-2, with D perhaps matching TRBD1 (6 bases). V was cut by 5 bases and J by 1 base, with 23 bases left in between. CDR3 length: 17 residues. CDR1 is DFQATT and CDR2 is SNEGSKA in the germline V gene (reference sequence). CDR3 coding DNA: TGCAGTGCTGGCGCCTCAGGGGCGAGAGGACTTAACTATGGCTACACCTTC. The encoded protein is CSAGASGARGLNYGYTF.

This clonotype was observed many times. Written as DNA, the CDR3 is TGTGCCAGCAGCCGCAGCAGGGAACAGCCCCAGCATTTT. It yields the protein CASSRSREQPQHF. The rearrangement joins TRBV11-1 to TRBJ1-5; D is perhaps TRBD1 (5 bases). The germline gives CDR1 SGHAT, CDR2 FQDESV (reference sequence). Trimming pared 5 bases from V and 7 bases from J, leaving 12 bases between. The CDR3 loop spans 13 amino acids.

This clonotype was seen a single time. The CDR3 is CSAHPPGLAAGEQFF. In DNA form, the CDR3 reads TGCAGTGCCCACCCCCCGGGACTAGCGGCAGGGGAGCAGTTCTTC. The chain carries TRBV20-1 and TRBJ2-1, with 11 positions matching TRBD2. This CDR3 contains 15 residues. J was trimmed by 10 bases and V by 6 bases; bases with no gene match: 14. The germline gives CDR1 DFQATT, CDR2 SNEGSKA (reference sequence).

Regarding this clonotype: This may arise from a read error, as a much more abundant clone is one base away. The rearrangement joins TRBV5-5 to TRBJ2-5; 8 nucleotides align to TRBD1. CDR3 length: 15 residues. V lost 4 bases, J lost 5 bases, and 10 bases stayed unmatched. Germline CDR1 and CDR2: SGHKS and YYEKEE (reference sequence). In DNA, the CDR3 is TGTGCCAGCAGCCCTGGGGCAGGGGGCCACGAGACCCAGTACTTC. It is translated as CASSPGAGGHETQYF. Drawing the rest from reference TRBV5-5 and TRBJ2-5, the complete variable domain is DAGVTQSPTHLIKTRGQQVTLRCSPISGHKSVSWYQQVLGQGPQFIFQYYEKEERGRGNFPDRFSARQFPNYSSELNVNALLLGDSALYLCASSPGAGGHETQYFGPGTRLLVL.

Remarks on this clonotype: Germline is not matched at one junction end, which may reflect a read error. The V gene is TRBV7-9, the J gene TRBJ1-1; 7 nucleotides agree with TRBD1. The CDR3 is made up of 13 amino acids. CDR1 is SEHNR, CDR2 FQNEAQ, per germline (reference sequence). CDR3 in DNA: TGTCCCAGCAGCCCGTTGGGGACAGCAGAAGCTTTCTTT. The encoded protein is CPSSPLGTAEAFF.

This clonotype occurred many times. The CDR3 reads CSARWAGDYEQYF. The CDR3 DNA follows: TGCAGTGCTAGGTGGGCGGGGGACTACGAGCAGTACTTC. V and J are TRBV20-1 and TRBJ2-7; 7 bases fit TRBD2. Germline V lookup: CDR1 DFQATT, CDR2 SNEGSKA (reference sequence). CDR3 length equals 13 residues. J lost 3 bases, V lost 3 bases, and 5 bases had no gene match.

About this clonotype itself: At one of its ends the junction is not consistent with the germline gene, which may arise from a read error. CDR3 DNA: TGCGCCAGCAGCCAAGGGACCCTAGGCACCGGGGAGCTGTTTTTT. As protein: CASSQGTLGTGELFF. The chain recombines TRBV7-9 with TRBJ2-2; D is perhaps TRBD1 or TRBD2 (5 bases each). Germline V gene sequence: CDR1 SEHNR, CDR2 FQNEAQ (reference sequence). The CDR3 extends over 15 amino acids.

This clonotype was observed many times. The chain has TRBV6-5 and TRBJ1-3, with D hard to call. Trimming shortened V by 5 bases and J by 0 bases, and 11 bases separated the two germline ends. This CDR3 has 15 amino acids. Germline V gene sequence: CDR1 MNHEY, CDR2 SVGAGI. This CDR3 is CASSRQGSSGNTIYF. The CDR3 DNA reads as TGTGCCAGCAGTAGACAAGGGAGCTCTGGAAACACCATATATTTT.

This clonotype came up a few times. CDR3 loop: CASTQGHIETQYF. The CDR3 DNA sequence: TGTGCCAGCACCCAGGGCCATATAGAGACCCAGTACTTC. This chain connects TRBV5-6 to TRBJ2-5; a weak D match, TRBD1 (5 bases). There are 13 residues in the CDR3. The ends were cut back, 6 bases at V and 4 bases at J, with 13 bases in the middle. Germline lookup yields CDR1 SGHDT and CDR2 YYEEEE.

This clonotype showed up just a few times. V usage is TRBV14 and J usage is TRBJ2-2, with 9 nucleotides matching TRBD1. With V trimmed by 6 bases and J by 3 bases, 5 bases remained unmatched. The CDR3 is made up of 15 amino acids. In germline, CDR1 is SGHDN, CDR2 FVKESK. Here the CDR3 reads CASSLTGGYTGELFF. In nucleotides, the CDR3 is TGTGCCAGCAGTCTGACAGGGGGATACACCGGGGAGCTGTTTTTT. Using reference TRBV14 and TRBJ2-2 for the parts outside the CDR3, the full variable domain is EAGVTQFPSHSVIEKGQTVTLRCDPISGHDNLYWYRRVMGKEIKFLLHFVKESKQDESGMPNNRFLAERTGGTYSTLKVQPAELEDSGVYFCASSLTGGYTGELFFGEGSRLTVL.

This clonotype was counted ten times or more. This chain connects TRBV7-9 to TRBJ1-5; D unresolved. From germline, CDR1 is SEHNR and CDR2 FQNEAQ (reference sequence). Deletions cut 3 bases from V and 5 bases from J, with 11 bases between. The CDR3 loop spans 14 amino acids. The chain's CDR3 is CASSLMGLDQPQHF. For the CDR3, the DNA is TGTGCCAGCAGCTTGATGGGTCTCGATCAGCCCCAGCATTTT.

CDR3 amino acids: CASSELGPPKNTEAFF. In DNA form, the CDR3 reads TGTGCCAGCAGTGAACTGGGCCCACCTAAGAACACTGAAGCTTTCTTT. The chain recombines TRBV6-6 with TRBJ1-1; D remains ambiguous. Germline V lookup: CDR1 MNHNY, CDR2 SVGAGI (reference sequence). V was trimmed by 5 bases and J by 1 base, leaving 17 bases between them. The CDR3 sequence is 16 residues long.

Written as DNA, the CDR3 is TGCAGCGTTGAAGGACTAGGGGTGGATTATGAGCAGTTCTTC. Its protein product is CSVEGLGVDYEQFF. The chain carries TRBV20-1 and TRBJ2-1; 7 bases match TRBD2. The length of the CDR3 is 14 residues. Germline CDR1 DFQATT, CDR2 SNEGSKA (reference sequence).

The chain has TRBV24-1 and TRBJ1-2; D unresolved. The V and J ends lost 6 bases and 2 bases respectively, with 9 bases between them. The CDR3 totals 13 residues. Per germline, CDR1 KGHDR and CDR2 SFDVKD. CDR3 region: CATSNPENYGYTF. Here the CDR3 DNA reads TGTGCCACCAGTAACCCTGAGAACTATGGCTACACCTTC.

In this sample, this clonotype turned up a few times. This chain's CDR3 is CASSVRDGGRIDGYTF. The CDR3 DNA sequence: TGTGCCAGCAGTGTCCGGGACGGGGGTAGGATTGACGGCTACACCTTC. The gene calls are TRBV12-3 or TRBV12-4 and TRBJ1-2, with D maybe TRBD1 (5 bases). Between the trimmed V and J ends, which lost 5 bases and 8 bases, there was a span of 24 bases. This CDR3 has 16 amino acids.

The CDR3 coding sequence is TGTGCCAGCAGTACAGGGGATCGTGAGACCCAGTACTTC. This codes for CASSTGDRETQYF. The V call is TRBV6-5, the J call TRBJ2-5, with 7 bases lining up with TRBD1. The CDR3 consists of 13 residues. The V segment lost 5 bases and the J segment 5 bases; nucleotides outside the gene matches: 5. Germline values: CDR1 MNHEY, CDR2 SVGAGI.

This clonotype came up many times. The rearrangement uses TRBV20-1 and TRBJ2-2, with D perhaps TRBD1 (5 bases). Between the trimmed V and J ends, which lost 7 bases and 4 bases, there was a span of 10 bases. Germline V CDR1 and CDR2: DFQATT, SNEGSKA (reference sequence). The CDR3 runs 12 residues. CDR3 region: CSVRVATGELFF. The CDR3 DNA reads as TGCAGTGTCAGGGTAGCCACCGGGGAGCTGTTTTTT.